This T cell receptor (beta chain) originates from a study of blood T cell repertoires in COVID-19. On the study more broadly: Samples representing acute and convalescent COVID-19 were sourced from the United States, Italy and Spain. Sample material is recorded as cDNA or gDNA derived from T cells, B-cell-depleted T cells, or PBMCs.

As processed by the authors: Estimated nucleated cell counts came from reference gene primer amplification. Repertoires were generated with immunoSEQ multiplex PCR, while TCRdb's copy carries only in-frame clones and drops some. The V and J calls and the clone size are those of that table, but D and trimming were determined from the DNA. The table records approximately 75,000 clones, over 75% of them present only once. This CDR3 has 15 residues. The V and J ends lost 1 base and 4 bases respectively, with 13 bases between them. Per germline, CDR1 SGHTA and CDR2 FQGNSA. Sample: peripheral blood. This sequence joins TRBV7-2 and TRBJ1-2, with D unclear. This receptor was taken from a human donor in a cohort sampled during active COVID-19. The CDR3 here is CASSLGSARLYGYTF. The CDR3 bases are TGTGCCAGCAGCTTAGGGTCGGCAAGACTCTATGGCTACACCTTC.